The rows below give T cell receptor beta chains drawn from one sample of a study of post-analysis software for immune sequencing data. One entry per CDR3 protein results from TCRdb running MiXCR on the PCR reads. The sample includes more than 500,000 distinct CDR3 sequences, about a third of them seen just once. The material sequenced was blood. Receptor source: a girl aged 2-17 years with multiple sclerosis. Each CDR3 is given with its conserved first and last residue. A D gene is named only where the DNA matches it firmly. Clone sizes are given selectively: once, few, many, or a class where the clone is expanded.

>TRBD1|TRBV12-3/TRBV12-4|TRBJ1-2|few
CASSLASGGNYTF
TGTGCCAGCAGTTTAGCGTCAGGGGGAAACTACACCTTC
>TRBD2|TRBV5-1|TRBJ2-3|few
CASSRAGDTDTQYF
TGCGCCAGCAGCAGGGCGGGGGACACAGATACGCAGTATTTT
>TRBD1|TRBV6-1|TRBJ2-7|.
CASSVRDRTYEQYF
TGTGCCAGCAGTGTAAGGGACAGAACCTACGAGCAGTACTTC
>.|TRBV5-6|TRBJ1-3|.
CASSWAPGAGNTIYF
TGTGCCAGCAGCTGGGCCCCCGGCGCCGGAAACACCATATATTTT
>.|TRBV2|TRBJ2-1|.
CASSEGWEKFF
TGTGCCAGCAGTGAAGGGTGGGAGAAGTTCTTC
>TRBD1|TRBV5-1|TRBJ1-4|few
CASSWGSQGREKLFF
TGCGCCAGCAGCTGGGGGTCACAGGGGCGGGAAAAACTGTTTTTT
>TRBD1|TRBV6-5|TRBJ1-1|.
CASSYRNRGRAEAFF
TGTGCCAGCAGTTACCGAAACAGGGGAAGGGCTGAAGCTTTCTTT
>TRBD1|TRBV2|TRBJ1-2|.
CASSEVGQLSSYGYTF
TGTGCCAGCAGTGAAGTGGGACAGCTTTCCTCCTATGGCTACACCTTC
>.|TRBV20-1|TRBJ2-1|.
CSARVLPLSNEQFF
TGCAGTGCTAGAGTCTTACCCCTAAGCAATGAGCAGTTCTTC
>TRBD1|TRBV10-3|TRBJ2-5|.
CATYPGQGVEETQYF
TGTGCCACTTACCCGGGACAGGGGGTTGAAGAGACCCAGTACTTC
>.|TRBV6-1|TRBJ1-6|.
CASSEGDYNSPLHF
TGTGCCAGCAGTGAAGGCGATTATAATTCACCCCTCCACTTT
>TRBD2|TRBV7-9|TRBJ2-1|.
CASSGRLAGGSTDNEQFF
TGTGCCAGCAGCGGAAGGCTAGCGGGGGGATCCACCGACAATGAGCAGTTCTTC
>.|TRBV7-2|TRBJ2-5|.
CASSFQGRATYNEQYF
TGTGCCAGCAGCTTCCAGGGGAGAGCGACCTACAATGAGCAGTACTTC
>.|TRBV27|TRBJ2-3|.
CASWVRGITDTQYF
TGTGCCAGTTGGGTGCGAGGAATCACAGATACGCAGTATTTT
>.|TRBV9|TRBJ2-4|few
CASSVKDRTDIQYF
TGTGCCAGCAGCGTAAAAGACAGGACAGACATTCAGTACTTC
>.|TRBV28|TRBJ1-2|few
CASVDSNYGYTF
TGTGCCAGCGTAGACAGCAACTATGGCTACACCTTC
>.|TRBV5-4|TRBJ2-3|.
CASRPPGQDTQYF
TGTGCCAGCCGTCCTCCGGGCCAGGATACGCAGTATTTT
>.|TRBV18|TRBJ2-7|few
CASSPMGGSYEQYF
TGTGCCAGCTCACCTATGGGGGGCTCCTACGAGCAGTACTTC
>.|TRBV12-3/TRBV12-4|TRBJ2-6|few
CASSWKSSGANVLTF
TGTGCCAGCAGTTGGAAGAGCTCTGGGGCCAACGTCCTGACTTTC
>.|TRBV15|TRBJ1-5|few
CATSVEFPLGAQPQHF
TGTGCCACCAGCGTGGAGTTCCCGTTAGGGGCTCAGCCCCAGCATTTT
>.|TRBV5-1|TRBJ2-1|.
CASTKDSSYNEQFF
TGCGCCAGCACAAAGGATAGCTCCTACAATGAGCAGTTCTTC
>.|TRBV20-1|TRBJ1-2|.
CSATNRANYGYTF
TGCAGTGCTACAAACAGGGCTAACTATGGCTACACCTTC
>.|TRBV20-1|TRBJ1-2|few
CSARREQGSSGGYTF
TGCAGTGCTAGACGGGAACAGGGTTCCTCGGGCGGCTACACCTTC
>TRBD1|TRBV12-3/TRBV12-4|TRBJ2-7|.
CASRITGESYNEQYF
TGTGCCAGCAGGATAACAGGGGAATCCTACAATGAGCAGTACTTC
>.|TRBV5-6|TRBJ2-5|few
CASTPLGDQETQYF
TGTGCCAGCACCCCTCTAGGAGATCAAGAGACCCAGTACTTC
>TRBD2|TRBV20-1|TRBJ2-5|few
CSARTSGTIQETQYF
TGCAGTGCCCGGACTAGCGGGACAATACAAGAGACCCAGTACTTC
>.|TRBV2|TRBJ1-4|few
CASSRQALNEKLFF
TGTGCCAGCAGTAGACAGGCCTTAAATGAAAAACTGTTTTTT
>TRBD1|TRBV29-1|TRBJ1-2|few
CSGVVQGKGNGYTF
TGCAGCGGCGTTGTACAGGGGAAGGGCAATGGCTACACCTTC
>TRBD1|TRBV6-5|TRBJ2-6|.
CASSYVGGGGANVLTF
TGTGCCAGCAGTTACGTAGGGGGCGGTGGGGCCAACGTCCTGACTTTC
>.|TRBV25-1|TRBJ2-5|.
CASSDGALKTQYF
TGTGCCAGCAGTGATGGGGCCCTGAAGACCCAGTACTTC
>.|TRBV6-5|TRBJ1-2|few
CASRPQAGSGYTF
TGTGCCAGCAGACCCCAGGCAGGCTCAGGCTACACCTTC
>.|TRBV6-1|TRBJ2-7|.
CASSALLGLYEQYF
TGTGCCAGCAGTGCTCTTCTGGGGCTCTACGAGCAGTACTTC
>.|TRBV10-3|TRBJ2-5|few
CATERGIGRQETQYF
TGTGCCACGGAGAGAGGGATCGGGCGCCAAGAGACCCAGTACTTC
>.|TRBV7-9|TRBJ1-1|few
CASRYGQMNTEAFF
TGTGCCAGCAGGTACGGGCAGATGAACACTGAAGCTTTCTTT
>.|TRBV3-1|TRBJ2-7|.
CASSQDWNEQYF
TGTGCCAGCAGCCAAGATTGGAACGAGCAGTACTTC
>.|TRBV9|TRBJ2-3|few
CASSIRGTTDTQYF
TGTGCCAGCAGCATCAGGGGAACCACAGATACGCAGTATTTT
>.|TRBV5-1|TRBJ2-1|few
CASSLPGFGNEQFF
TGCGCCAGCAGCTTGCCCGGGTTCGGCAATGAGCAGTTCTTC
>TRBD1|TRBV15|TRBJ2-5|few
CATSSSPGTGQETQYF
TGTGCCACCAGCAGTTCCCCCGGGACAGGGCAAGAGACCCAGTACTTC
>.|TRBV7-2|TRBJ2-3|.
CASSLRGTAGGDTQYF
TGTGCCAGCAGCCTACGGGGGACTGCTGGGGGGGATACGCAGTATTTT
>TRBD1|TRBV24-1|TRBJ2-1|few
CATSDSGQLYNEQFF
TGTGCCACCAGTGATTCGGGACAGCTTTACAATGAGCAGTTCTTC
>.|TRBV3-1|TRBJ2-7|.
CASSQDIAASYEQYF
TGTGCCAGCAGCCAAGATATCGCGGCGTCCTACGAGCAGTACTTC
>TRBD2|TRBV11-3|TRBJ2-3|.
CASSPPASGGVDTQYF
TGTGCCAGCAGCCCGCCGGCTAGCGGGGGAGTAGATACGCAGTATTTT
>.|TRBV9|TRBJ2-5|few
CASSVGITRETQYF
TGTGCCAGCAGCGTCGGGATCACTAGGGAGACCCAGTACTTC
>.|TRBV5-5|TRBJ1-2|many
CASSPMTGANYGYTF
TGTGCCAGCAGCCCAATGACAGGAGCTAACTATGGCTACACCTTC
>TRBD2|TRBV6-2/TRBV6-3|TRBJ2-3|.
CASSYRRGSTDTQYF
TGTGCCAGCAGCTACCGGCGGGGGAGTACAGATACGCAGTATTTT
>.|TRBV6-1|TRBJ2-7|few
CASSVGGLYYEQYF
TGTGCCAGCAGTGTTGGGGGCCTATACTACGAGCAGTACTTC
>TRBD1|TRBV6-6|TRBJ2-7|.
CASSYYGQGASYEQYF
TGTGCCAGCAGTTATTATGGACAGGGGGCGAGTTACGAGCAGTACTTC
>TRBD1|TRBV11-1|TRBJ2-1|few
CASSPRDRGKFSYNEQFF
TGTGCCAGCAGCCCCCGGGACAGGGGGAAATTCTCCTACAATGAGCAGTTCTTC
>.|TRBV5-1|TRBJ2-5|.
CASSLGRGGTQYF
TGCGCCAGCAGCTTGGGCCGAGGGGGGACCCAGTACTTC
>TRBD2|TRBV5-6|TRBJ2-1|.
CASSFRLAGGPSNEQFF
TGTGCCAGCAGCTTCCGACTAGCGGGGGGGCCGAGTAATGAGCAGTTCTTC
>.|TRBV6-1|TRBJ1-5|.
CASSRSRGRRDNQPQHF
TGTGCCAGCAGTCGTAGCCGAGGGAGGAGAGACAATCAGCCCCAGCATTTT
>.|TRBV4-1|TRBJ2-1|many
CASSQEFVSAPSYNEQFF
TGCGCCAGCAGCCAAGAATTCGTTTCGGCGCCCTCCTACAATGAGCAGTTCTTC
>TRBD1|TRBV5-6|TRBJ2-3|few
CASSLYRGLSADTQYF
TGTGCCAGCAGCCTCTACAGGGGGCTCTCGGCAGATACGCAGTATTTT